The 22 T cell receptor beta chains reported below all come from one sample, sequenced in a study of beta chain features in type 1 diabetes. The study's findings and limits: In every one of the four CD4+ subsets, TCRB CDR3s were moderately but significantly shorter in Type 1 diabetes patients.

Which antigens these TCRs recognize remains unknown. TCRB transcripts that were expressed got sequenced, as all of the isolated RNA had been reverse transcribed. Repertoires were generated with immunoSEQ multiplex PCR, while TCRdb's copy carries only in-frame clones and drops some. The sample lists some 290,000 clones, less than 30% occurring once. The sample taken for sequencing was naive CD4+ T cells from blood. All receptors come from a woman in her twenties or thirties with type 1 diabetes.

This clone was detected a few times. The rearrangement joins TRBV6-1 to TRBJ1-4; TRBD1 is a possible D gene (5 bases). Looked up from germline, CDR1 is MNHNS and CDR2 is SASEGT. The CDR3 extends over 14 amino acids. V shed 3 bases and J shed 8 bases, with 13 bases lying between them. The DNA of the CDR3 is TGTGCCAGCAGTGAGTTCCGACAGTACGAAAAACTGTTTTTT. It is translated as CASSEFRQYEKLFF.

The chain couples TRBV5-1 to TRBJ2-1, with D perhaps matching TRBD2 (6 bases). The CDR3 is 14 amino acids. V was cut by 3 bases and J by 9 bases, with 16 bases left in between. CDR1 SGHRS and CDR2 YFSETQ come from the germline V gene. The CDR3 protein is CASSSGLVGGEQFF. As DNA, the CDR3 is TGCGCCAGCAGCTCGGGACTTGTAGGTGGTGAGCAGTTCTTC.

V and J are TRBV2 and TRBJ2-1, with 12 nucleotides matching TRBD2. The V segment lost 7 bases and the J segment 4 bases; nucleotides outside the gene matches: 2. The CDR3 contains 14 residues. Germline V gene data show CDR1 as SNHLY and CDR2 as FYNNEI. CDR3 protein: CASTLAGGYNEQFF. CDR3 sequence (DNA): TGTGCCAGCACTCTAGCGGGAGGGTACAATGAGCAGTTCTTC.

The genes are TRBV28 and TRBJ1-2, with D unresolved. The CDR3 covers 13 residues. V shed 2 bases and J shed 8 bases, with 12 bases lying between them. CDR1 is MDHEN and CDR2 is SYDVKM in the germline V gene. CDR3 coding DNA: TGTGCCAGCAGTTTAAAGGAGATCTGGGGCTACACCTTC. Protein: CASSLKEIWGYTF.

In this sample, this clone turned up a few times. V gene TRBV29-1 combines with J gene TRBJ1-2; 12 nucleotides line up with TRBD1. The CDR3 is 15 residues long. J gave up 4 bases and V 4 bases, and 7 bases lay outside the gene matches. Germline CDR1 and CDR2: SQVTM and ANQGSEA. The CDR3 is CSVAGDRGLGYGYTF. As DNA, the CDR3 is TGCAGCGTTGCAGGGGACAGGGGGCTGGGCTATGGCTACACCTTC.

A few counts support this clone. The rearrangement links TRBV14 to TRBJ2-1; maybe TRBD1 (6 bases). The CDR3 has 12 amino acids. Germline CDR1 SGHDN, CDR2 FVKESK. Trimming cost V 3 bases and J 12 bases, with 12 bases left between them. The CDR3 sequence: CASSQSVGGQFF. The CDR3 DNA reads TGTGCCAGCAGCCAGTCTGTAGGGGGGCAGTTCTTC.

This clone came up a few times. The chain joins TRBV7-2 to TRBJ2-7, with D possibly TRBD1 on 6 matching bases. In germline, CDR1 is SGHTA, CDR2 FQGNSA. This CDR3 region has 15 residues. Between the trimmed V and J ends, which lost 0 bases and 7 bases, there was a span of 16 bases. CDR3 protein: CASSLAAGAVLEQYF. CDR3 coding DNA: TGTGCCAGCAGCTTAGCTGCAGGGGCCGTGCTAGAGCAGTACTTC.

Note on this clone: The same CDR3 arises from other DNA sequences in this sample as well. The chain couples TRBV30 to TRBJ2-6; D not certain. Germline lookup yields CDR1 GTSNPN and CDR2 SVGIG (reference sequence). V dropped 3 bases and J dropped 0 bases, with 3 bases sitting between them. CDR3 length equals 13 residues. For the CDR3, the DNA is TGTGCCTGGAGGCGCTCTGGGGCCAACGTCCTGACTTTC. It yields the protein CAWRRSGANVLTF.

The rearrangement uses TRBV14 and TRBJ2-1; the match to TRBD2 covers 16 bases. Germline V gives CDR1 SGHDN, CDR2 FVKESK. The trim removed 2 bases at V and 15 bases at J, leaving 7 bases unmatched. The CDR3 consists of 15 residues. This CDR3 is CASSQLGTSGRDLFF. The CDR3 bases are TGTGCCAGCAGCCAACTAGGGACTAGCGGGAGGGATCTGTTCTTC.

This clone came up a few times. This rearrangement joins TRBV29-1 to TRBJ2-7; unclear D gene. The CDR3 contains 10 residues. The ends were cut back, 4 bases at V and 10 bases at J, with 11 bases in the middle. Germline-derived CDR1 and CDR2 are SQVTM and ANQGSEA. CDR3 coding DNA: TGCAGCGTTGTGAAGCGATATCAGTACTTC. Its translation: CSVVKRYQYF.

This clone was seen only a few times. This rearrangement joins TRBV18 to TRBJ2-7; the D gene is possibly TRBD2 (6 bases). The V and J ends lost 2 bases and 0 bases respectively, with 11 bases between them. Germline CDR1 is KGHSH and CDR2 is LQKENI. The CDR3 spans 15 residues. The CDR3 bases are TGTGCCAGCTCACCAACCCGCGGGAACTCCTACGAGCAGTACTTC. As protein: CASSPTRGNSYEQYF.

A few counts support this clone. The chain joins TRBV18 to TRBJ2-2; TRBD2 is a possible D gene (6 bases). The CDR3 is made up of 17 amino acids. Trimming left V 1 base short and J 4 bases short, with 16 bases between. Germline CDR1 KGHSH, CDR2 LQKENI. In DNA form, the CDR3 reads TGTGCCAGCTCACCACTTGGTAGCGGAGCCACCACCGGGGAGCTGTTTTTT. Amino acid sequence: CASSPLGSGATTGELFF. The full variable domain, with the rest looked up from reference TRBV18 and TRBJ2-2, is NAGVMQNPRHLVRRRGQEARLRCSPMKGHSHVYWYRQLPEEGLKFMVYLQKENIIDESGMPKERFSAEFPKEGPSILRIQQVVRGDSAAYFCASSPLGSGATTGELFFGEGSRLTVL.

This clone appeared a few times. The chain uses TRBV30 and TRBJ2-2, with 11 bases fitting TRBD2. This CDR3 has 14 amino acids. Germline trimming cut 2 bases from V and 5 bases from J; bases unmatched to any gene: 1. CDR1 is GTSNPN, CDR2 SVGIG, per germline (reference sequence). The CDR3 bases are TGTGCCTGGAGTAGACTAGCGGGAACCGGGGAGCTGTTTTTT. It encodes CAWSRLAGTGELFF.

J is TRBJ1-1 and V is TRBV28; perhaps TRBD1 as D (6 bases). Germline values: CDR1 MDHEN, CDR2 SYDVKM. The CDR3 is 13 residues long. The V end lost 3 bases, the J end lost 3 bases, and 8 bases lay between the germline ends. The CDR3 spells CASSLDSHTEAFF. CDR3 in DNA: TGTGCCAGCAGTTTGGACAGCCACACTGAAGCTTTCTTT.

This clone has just a few counts. This sequence joins TRBV4-1 and TRBJ2-1; the match to TRBD2 covers 13 bases. The CDR3 spans 16 residues. J lost 8 bases, V lost 3 bases, and 7 bases had no gene match. Germline values: CDR1 MGHRA, CDR2 YSYEKL. CDR3 nucleotides: TGCGCCAGCAGCCAGGAAGGACTAGCGGGAGAGGATGAGCAGTTCTTC. The encoded protein is CASSQEGLAGEDEQFF.

The chain joins TRBV4-2 to TRBJ2-1; 7 bases agree with TRBD2. This CDR3 spans 18 amino acids. The V segment lost 1 base and the J segment 1 base; nucleotides outside the gene matches: 10. Germline V gives CDR1 LGHNA, CDR2 YNFKEQ. In nucleotides, the CDR3 is TGTGCCAGCAGCCAAGTCCGAGGTGCTAGCGGTTCCTACAATGAGCAGTTCTTC. Translated, it gives CASSQVRGASGSYNEQFF.

This chain links TRBV6-1 with TRBJ1-1; D unresolved. Between the trimmed V and J ends, which lost 6 bases and 5 bases, there was a span of 10 bases. The CDR3 is 12 amino acids. CDR1 MNHNS and CDR2 SASEGT come from the germline V gene. The CDR3 sequence: CASRMERTEAFF. CDR3 coding DNA: TGTGCCAGCAGGATGGAGAGAACTGAAGCTTTCTTT.

This clone has more than one count but fewer than ten. J is TRBJ2-3 and V is TRBV30, with D perhaps TRBD2 (6 bases). The CDR3 runs to 14 residues. Germline V gives CDR1 GTSNPN, CDR2 SVGIG (reference sequence). Trimming took 4 bases from V and 1 from J, leaving 12 bases between them. The CDR3 loop is CAWTTAGGTDTQYF. In DNA, the CDR3 is TGTGCCTGGACCACAGCGGGTGGCACAGATACGCAGTATTTT.

This clone has only a few counts. The rearrangement uses TRBV5-1 and TRBJ2-5; 8 bases fit TRBD1. V shed 4 bases and J 0 bases; nucleotides not matched to a gene: 2. Looked up from germline, CDR1 is SGHRS and CDR2 is YFSETQ. CDR3 length: 14 amino acids. The CDR3 loop is CASSVGQDQETQYF. CDR3 nucleotide sequence: TGCGCCAGCAGCGTGGGACAGGACCAAGAGACCCAGTACTTC.

The sample holds a few counts of this clone. The CDR3 DNA reads TGCAGCGTTGGGGGGGGCTACCTCCCCACAGATACGCAGTATTTT. As protein: CSVGGGYLPTDTQYF. The chain employs TRBV29-1 and TRBJ2-3, with D possibly being TRBD2 (7 bases). The ends were cut back, 4 bases at V and 2 bases at J, with 16 bases in the middle. This CDR3 has 15 residues. In germline, CDR1 is SQVTM, CDR2 ANQGSEA.

There are a few counts of this clone. The gene calls are TRBV5-4 and TRBJ1-1; the D is unclear. The length of the CDR3 is 14 residues. Trimming left V 1 base short and J 0 bases short, with 7 bases between. Germline V lookup: CDR1 SGHNT, CDR2 YYREEE (reference sequence). This CDR3 reads CASSLTQMNTEAFF. In nucleotides, the CDR3 is TGTGCCAGCAGCTTGACACAGATGAACACTGAAGCTTTCTTT.

This rearrangement joins TRBV7-9 to TRBJ2-7; 9 nucleotides match TRBD1. CDR1 and CDR2 (germline): SEHNR, FQNEAQ (reference sequence). Unmatched junction bases numbered 2, after V lost 1 base and J lost 1 base. The CDR3 is made up of 15 amino acids. The chain's CDR3 is CASSLETGGSYEQYF. The CDR3 nucleotides read TGTGCCAGCAGCTTAGAGACAGGGGGATCCTACGAGCAGTACTTC.